This T cell receptor (beta chain) was captured in a study of blood T cell repertoires in COVID-19. Study background: COVID-19 samples from acute and convalescent phases originated in the United States, Italy and Spain. The analysed material was cDNA or gDNA that came from T cells, B-cell-depleted T cells, or PBMCs.

The CDR3 covers 15 residues. Trimming took 6 bases from V and 5 from J; bases not matched to a gene: 10. CDR1 and CDR2 (germline): SGHTA, FQGNSA. Followed longitudinally, the Seattle patients had been enrolled during active infection. Original handling: Amplifying reference gene primers gave estimates of nucleated cell counts. Clones were read by immunoSEQ multiplex PCR, and TCRdb kept only the in-frame ones, dropping some. Clone size and V and J calls were adopted from that table, with D and trimming inferred from the DNA. The table has more than 150,000 clones, around 87% seen once. The TCR comes from a man between 60 and 70 years old with COVID-19, enrolled during active disease. V and J are TRBV7-2 and TRBJ2-3; TRBD2 matches at 8 bases. Sequencing was carried out using peripheral blood. This CDR3 reads CASRKQAGAGDTQYF. CDR3 bases: TGTGCCAGCAGGAAGCAAGCGGGGGCGGGAGATACGCAGTATTTT.